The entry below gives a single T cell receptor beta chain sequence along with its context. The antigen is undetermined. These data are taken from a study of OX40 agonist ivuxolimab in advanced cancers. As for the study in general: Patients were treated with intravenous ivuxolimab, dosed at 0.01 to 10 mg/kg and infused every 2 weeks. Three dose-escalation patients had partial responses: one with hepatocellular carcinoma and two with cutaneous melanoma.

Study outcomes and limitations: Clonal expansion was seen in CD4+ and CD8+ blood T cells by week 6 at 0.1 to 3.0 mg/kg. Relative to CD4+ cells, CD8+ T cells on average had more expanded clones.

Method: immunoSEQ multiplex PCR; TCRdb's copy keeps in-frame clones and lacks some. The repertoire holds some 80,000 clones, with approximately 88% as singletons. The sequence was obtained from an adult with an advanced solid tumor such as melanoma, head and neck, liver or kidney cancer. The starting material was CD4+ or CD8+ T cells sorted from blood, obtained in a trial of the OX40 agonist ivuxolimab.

Written as DNA, the CDR3 is TGTGCCAGCAGTGAATATGGACAGGGAAAGCAAGCTTTCTTT. Its protein is CASSEYGQGKQAFF. This sequence joins TRBV6-1 and TRBJ1-1, with TRBD1 matching over 8 bases. The ends lost 2 bases at V and 9 bases at J; junction bases unmatched: 8. CDR1 is MNHNS and CDR2 is SASEGT in the germline V gene. The CDR3 has 14 amino acids.